This TCR beta chain was found in a study of vaccination effects on CD4 cells after COVID-19. The overall study: After the second dose, samples were taken at median day 72.

This CDR3 is built from 13 residues. Germline V lookup: CDR1 KGHSH, CDR2 LQKENI. Trimming pared 1 base from V and 4 bases from J, leaving 8 bases between. To note about this clone: No antigen is known for it.

Pools of viral peptides were used by the ViraFEST assay to expand antigen-specific CD4+ T cells ahead of sequencing. Isolation of CD4+ T cells took place after approximately 10 days of culture. The participants, recipients of two vaccine doses, got either BNT162b2 or mRNA-1273. Clones were sequenced by immunoSEQ multiplex PCR, and TCRdb holds only the in-frame ones, with some missing. The sample carries some 50,000 clones, about 76% recorded once. Sequences were derived from CD4+ T cells from PBMCs cultured with HCoV-OC43 spike peptides, sampled after COVID-19 vaccination. The subset here: HCoV-OC43 spike overlapping peptide pool stimulation. This chain uses TRBV18 with TRBJ2-7; D possibly corresponds to TRBD1 (6 bases). The TCR was taken from a human donor who received a COVID-19 vaccine. CDR3 in DNA: TGTGCCAGCTCACCACTACAGGGTTACGAGCAGTACTTC. This codes for CASSPLQGYEQYF.